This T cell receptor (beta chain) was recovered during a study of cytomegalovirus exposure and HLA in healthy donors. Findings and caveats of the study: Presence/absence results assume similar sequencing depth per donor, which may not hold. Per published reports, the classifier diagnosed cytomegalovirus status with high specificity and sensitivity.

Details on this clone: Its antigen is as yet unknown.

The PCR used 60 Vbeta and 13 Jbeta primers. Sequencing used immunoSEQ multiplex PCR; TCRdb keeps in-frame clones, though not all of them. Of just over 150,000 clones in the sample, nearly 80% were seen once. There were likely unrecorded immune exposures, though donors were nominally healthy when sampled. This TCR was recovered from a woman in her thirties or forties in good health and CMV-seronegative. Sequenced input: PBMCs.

In nucleotides, the CDR3 is TGTGCCAGCAGCTTGGCGAGTTCGCGGGGCAGCACAGATACGCAGTATTTT. Amino acid sequence: CASSLASSRGSTDTQYF. The J gene is TRBJ2-3, the V gene TRBV5-4, with D possibly TRBD2 on 6 matching bases. The germline V gene has CDR1 SGHNT and CDR2 YYREEE (reference sequence). The CDR3 is 17 amino acids. Trimming removed 0 bases at V and 0 bases at J, with 14 bases between.